This T cell receptor (beta chain) originates from a study of blood T cell repertoires in COVID-19 (dated by TCRdb to 2019 to 2021). Context from the whole study: The collaborator samples originated in the United States, Italy and Spain and spanned the acute and convalescent phases of COVID-19. Sample metadata almost always included a de-identified subject ID, COVID-19 status, age in years and sex. The repertoires were made available in a free public database intended to serve as a resource for research on the immune response to SARS-CoV-2. The material from the prospective study consisted of cDNA or gDNA derived from T cells, B-cell-depleted T cells, or PBMCs. Where available, HLA class I and class II types were obtained from metadata supplied by the sample provider rather than from assay-based typing. The samples were drawn from two sources: the first 160 participants of the ongoing ImmuneRACE study, and 1,254 subjects contributed by 6 global collaborators. Subjects who had been exposed to COVID-19, were actively infected with it, or had recovered from it provided the deeply sampled blood TCRbeta repertoires that made up the dataset. Results the study describes overall, beyond this receptor: The amount of clinical and demographic metadata varied by source and participant and was provided uncurated.

The immunoSEQ Assay, a bias-controlled multiplex PCR, was used to amplify TCRbeta CDR3 regions from genomic DNA. Per the source publication's procedure: Within the assay, amplification of reference gene primers was used to estimate how many nucleated cells each sample contained. Sequence reads were collapsed and filtered to measure the absolute abundance of every unique TCRbeta CDR3 rearrangement. For each sample, productive Simpson clonality was calculated as the square root of Simpson's diversity index across productive rearrangements. TCRdb obtained this table from immuneACCESS and retained in-frame rearrangements with V and J assigned. These tables miss some clones; where compared with another copy, unresolved V genes account for less than half of the shortfall, and the remainder is unexplained. V and J calls and clone size are as listed in that table; D and trimming were resolved from the DNA. Here the sample has roughly 250,000 clones; 91% occur a single time. The top ten constitute under 3% of the sample.

At one collaborating source in Seattle, patients were enrolled during active infection and were followed longitudinally through the course of disease. The collaborating institutions used their own protocols to collect whole blood in K2EDTA tubes. For TCRbeta analysis, collaborator samples were shipped as frozen whole blood, as isolated PBMCs, or as DNA extracted from either sample type. Regarding this clone: It lacks a known antigen. Per-nucleotide qualities are absent, and no much larger clonotype sits a single base away.

CDR1 LGHDT and CDR2 YNNKEL were looked up in the germline V gene (reference sequence). Inclusive of the bounding cysteine and phenylalanine, the CDR3 is 15 residues long. Here the CDR3 DNA is all that survives: 45 bases in frame from base 1. The V end gives up 3 bases and the J end 2 bases, leaving 7 bases in the junction not matched to a gene. The chain links TRBV3-1 (or the pseudogene TRBV3-2) with TRBJ2-7; TRBD1 agrees with 7 junctional bases. The TCR sequence derives from a person in their late teens or twenties with COVID-19, enrolled during active disease. Sequencing was performed on peripheral blood. The sequence in DNA is TGTGCCAGCAGCCAGGACACGACAGGGCCCTACGAGCAGTACTTC. Its amino acids are CASSQDTTGPYEQYF.